One T cell receptor beta chain is described in this entry. These data originate in a study of blood T cell repertoires in COVID-19. Study details: Acute-phase and convalescent COVID-19 samples originated in the United States, Italy and Spain. PBMCs, B-cell-depleted T cells, or T cells provided the cDNA or gDNA that made up the material.

In the authors' workflow: Quantification of nucleated cells was approximated via reference gene primer amplification. Generated by immunoSEQ multiplex PCR, the TCRdb table keeps only in-frame clones and is missing some. V, J and clone size reflect that table, while D and trimming were determined from the DNA. The sample records under 250,000 clones, 75% to 90% being singletons. Germline lookup yields CDR1 KGHSH and CDR2 LQKENI. The CDR3 loop spans 14 amino acids. J lost 6 bases, V lost 3 bases, and 7 bases had no gene match. Sequencing was performed on peripheral blood. V is TRBV18 and J is TRBJ1-2, with 7 bases identical to TRBD1. This clonotype was sampled from a woman aged 40 to 50 with acute or convalescent COVID-19. This CDR3 is CASSPGQEIHGYTF. The CDR3, as DNA: TGTGCCAGCTCACCCGGACAGGAGATTCATGGCTACACCTTC.